One and the same sample provided the 22 T cell receptor beta chains below, sequenced in a study of CD8+ T cells in alopecia areata. A sort of pooled cutaneous lymph node cells used CD4, CD8alpha, NKG2D, NKG2ACE and other stains. RNA extraction and reverse transcription yielded cDNA as sequencing template. The table came from immunoSEQ multiplex PCR; TCRdb's copy has only in-frame clones and leaves some out. The table lists about 300,000 clones, no singletons, with about 1.2% in the top ten. Sequences were obtained from CD4+ T cells sorted from a lymph node. All receptors derive from a C3H/HeJ mouse with alopecia areata. The strain is characterized by the MHC haplotype H2-k.

This clone showed up just a few times. Gene names are the mouse ones. The read comes to an end 4 residues before the CDR3 does, leaving the germline J gene to fill in the end. The V call is TRBV2, the J call TRBJ2-4; tentatively, D is TRBD1 (5 bases). The CDR3 is 14 residues long. Trimming pared 0 bases from V and 2 bases from J, leaving 6 bases between. Germline CDR1 LGHNA, CDR2 YSYQKL. The CDR3 loop is CASSQDRVQNTLYF. CDR3 DNA, as far as it was read: TGTGCCAGCAGCCAAGACAGGGTTCAAAAC.

This clone has a handful of counts. Germline and genes: mouse. The sequenced CDR3 bases are TGTGCTAGCAGTAGAGATGTGGGACAGAGGTATGCT. This encodes CASSRDVGQRYA. The full CDR3 reads CASSRDVGQRYAEQFF. The rearrangement joins TRBV17 to TRBJ2-1; TRBD1 agrees at 7 bases. Read sequence stops 4 residues before the CDR3 end, and the germline J gene provides the missing end. Germline lookup yields CDR1 MNHDT and CDR2 YYDKIL. The length of the CDR3 is 16 residues. The J segment lost 4 bases and the V segment lost 0 bases, leaving 6 bases of the junction unmatched.

In regard to this clone: Genes and germline are mouse. The read comes to an end 4 residues before the CDR3 does, leaving the germline J gene to fill in the end. Other DNA sequences of this sample code for an identical CDR3. V gene TRBV13-3 combines with J gene TRBJ2-5; 8 nucleotides agree with TRBD1. CDR3 size: 13 residues. Germline V gene lookup returns CDR1 NNHDY and CDR2 SYVADS. CDR3 amino acids: CASSPRGRDTQYF. The part of the CDR3 DNA that was read is TGTGCCAGCAGCCCCAGGGGGCGAGAC.

With regard to this clone: Gene names are mouse gene names. Read sequence stops 4 residues before the CDR3 end, and the germline J gene provides the missing end. The V and J genes are TRBV12-1 and TRBJ2-4; 10 nucleotides line up with TRBD2. V shed 0 bases and J 3 bases; nucleotides not matched to a gene: 5. CDR1 is SGHSN and CDR2 is HYEKVE in the germline V gene. The CDR3 is 16 amino acids. CDR3: CASSLERTGGQNTLYF. The covered CDR3 bases are TGTGCCAGCTCTCTCGAACGGACTGGGGGACAAAAC.

As regards this clone: The genes are named according to mouse. The read ends 4 residues before the CDR3 terminus; that terminus is restored from the germline J gene. The rearrangement joins TRBV31 to TRBJ2-1, with D possibly matching TRBD1 (5 bases). This CDR3 is 12 amino acids long. Germline V gives CDR1 GKSSPN, CDR2 SITVG. Trimming stripped 3 bases from V and 3 bases from J, with 6 bases between. The CDR3 sequence is CAWRQGYAEQFF. Partial CDR3 DNA: TGTGCCTGGAGGCAGGGCTATGCT.

This clone was found many times. Gene names and germline match the mouse. The read is 4 residues too short to cover the CDR3 end, so that end is filled in from the germline J gene. The chain links TRBV13-1 to TRBJ2-1; D remains ambiguous. V shed 1 base and J shed 0 bases, with 5 bases lying between them. The CDR3 covers 14 residues. The germline CDR1 and CDR2 sequences are NSHNY and SYGAGN. The CDR3 loop reads CASSDKGNYAEQFF. The part of the CDR3 DNA that was read is TGTGCCAGCAGTGATAAGGGTAACTATGCT.

This clone was observed a handful of times. Gene names are the mouse ones. The read terminates 4 residues before the CDR3 end, so the remaining end is supplied by the germline J gene. The V gene is TRBV19, the J gene TRBJ2-5, with D possibly being TRBD2 (6 bases). The CDR3 totals 15 residues. V was cut by 1 base and J by 3 bases, with 12 bases left in between. Germline CDR1 is FNHDT and CDR2 is SITEND (reference sequence). Partial CDR3 DNA: TGTGCCAGCAGTATACAATGGGGGTCTCAAGAC. This sequence encodes CASSIQWGSQD. The entire CDR3 is CASSIQWGSQDTQYF.

Notes on this clone: Mouse names are used for the genes. The sequenced fragment ends 4 residues before the CDR3 boundary, so the rest is inferred from the germline J gene. The chain links TRBV13-1 to TRBJ2-7; 7 bases are a match to TRBD2. The length of the CDR3 is 14 residues. In germline, CDR1 is NSHNY, CDR2 SYGAGN. After removal of 2 bases from V and 2 bases from J, the junction contained 4 bases not matched to a gene. CDR3 bases read: TGTGCCAGCAGTGAGGGGGGGGGTACCTAT. Translated: CASSEGGGTY. The whole CDR3 reads CASSEGGGTYEQYF.

To note about this clone: Mouse germline and gene names are used. The read ends 4 residues shy of where the CDR3 ends; the end is completed using the germline J gene. V is TRBV13-1 and J is TRBJ2-3; perhaps TRBD1 as D (6 bases). Germline V lookup: CDR1 NSHNY, CDR2 SYGAGN. The CDR3 is 15 residues long. Between the trimmed V and J ends, which lost 2 bases and 0 bases, there was a span of 10 bases. The CDR3 sequence: CASSENRASAETLYF. CDR3 DNA, as far as it was read: TGTGCCAGCAGTGAAAACAGGGCTAGTGCAGAA.

Regarding this clone: Gene names follow the mouse nomenclature. Read sequence stops 4 residues before the CDR3 end, and the germline J gene provides the missing end. Other DNA sequences in this specimen translate into the identical CDR3. This chain connects TRBV19 to TRBJ1-2, with a possible D match to TRBD1 (6 bases). CDR1 and CDR2 from the germline V gene are FNHDT and SITEND (reference sequence). The CDR3 runs to 14 residues. V was trimmed by 2 bases and J by 2 bases, leaving 10 bases between them. The CDR3 protein is CASSMRGGNSDYTF. The part of the CDR3 DNA that was read is TGTGCCAGCAGTATGAGGGGGGGCAACTCC.

This clone was seen only a few times. The gene names given are mouse names. The CDR3 goes on 4 residues after the read ends, and that part is filled in from the germline J gene. The V and J genes are TRBV13-1 and TRBJ1-1, with 8 bases identical to TRBD1. The CDR3 consists of 14 residues. Germline CDR1 reads NSHNY; CDR2 reads SYGAGN. V lost 2 bases, J lost 3 bases, and 3 bases stayed unmatched. The CDR3 bases that were read are TGTGCCAGCAGTGACAGGGGGCAGGACACA. Protein sequence: CASSDRGQDT. The full-length CDR3 reads as CASSDRGQDTEVFF.

Concerning this clone itself: Germline and genes: mouse. The CDR3 reads CASSRQGSYTEVFF. The sequenced part of the CDR3 DNA is TGTGCCAGCAGTCGACAGGGGTCCTACACA. The J gene is TRBJ1-1, the V gene TRBV13-1; 8 bases agree with TRBD1. The read terminates 4 residues ahead of where the CDR3 ends, so the germline J gene completes it. CDR1 is NSHNY and CDR2 is SYGAGN in the germline V gene. This CDR3 has 14 amino acids. J was trimmed by 3 bases and V by 4 bases; bases with no gene match: 5.

This clone appeared a few times. Mouse gene names and germline throughout. The read ends 4 residues early relative to the CDR3; the germline J gene fills the gap. V and J are TRBV17 and TRBJ2-7; possibly TRBD1 for D (6 bases). The CDR3 has 16 amino acids. V was cut by 3 bases and J by 0 bases, with 15 bases left in between. Per germline, CDR1 MNHDT and CDR2 YYDKIL. CDR3 residues: CASSRDPQGNSYEQYF. The DNA read from the CDR3 is TGTGCTAGCAGTAGGGACCCGCAGGGGAACTCCTAT.

This clone was seen a few times. Here the gene names and germline are mouse. The observed sequence ends 4 residues before the CDR3 terminus, with the missing tail filled in from the germline J gene. This chain connects TRBV5 to TRBJ2-1; 7 bases line up with TRBD1. V was pared by 2 bases and J by 1 base, with 2 bases of the junction left unmatched. Looked up from germline, CDR1 is LGHNA and CDR2 is YNLKQL (reference sequence). This CDR3 comprises 15 residues. Here the CDR3 reads CASSQKDRNYAEQFF. CDR3 DNA (partial): TGTGCCAGCAGCCAAAAGGACAGGAACTATGCT.

Notes on this clone: Since a much larger clone is just one base distant, this may be a read error. Gene names are mouse gene names. The observed sequence ends 4 residues before the CDR3 terminus, with the missing tail filled in from the germline J gene. The chain couples TRBV14 to TRBJ2-7, with TRBD2 matching 12 bases. Germline CDR1 SGHDT, CDR2 FRDEAV. The length of the CDR3 is 13 residues. J gave up 3 bases and V 5 bases, and 0 bases lay outside the gene matches. This chain's CDR3 is CASRDWGGYEQYF. CDR3 DNA, as far as it was read: TGTGCCAGCAGGGACTGGGGGGGCTAT.

This clone was observed a handful of times. Germline and genes here are mouse. The read halts 4 residues ahead of the CDR3 end, with the missing end drawn from the germline J gene. The chain joins TRBV19 to TRBJ2-3; 12 positions agree with TRBD1. After removal of 3 bases from V and 2 bases from J, the junction contained 4 bases not matched to a gene. The length of the CDR3 is 16 residues. The V gene's germline CDR1 is FNHDT and CDR2 SITEND (reference sequence). Incomplete CDR3 DNA: TGTGCCAGCAGTAGGGACAGGGGGCGAGTTGCAGAA. Encoded protein: CASSRDRGRVAE. The whole CDR3 protein reads CASSRDRGRVAETLYF.

Comments on this clone: The gene names here belong to mouse. Coverage ceases 4 residues before the CDR3 finishes, and the germline J gene fills in the end. Other DNA sequences in the same sample also yield this CDR3. The V and J genes are TRBV19 and TRBJ2-3, with 10 bases fitting TRBD1. This CDR3 is built from 15 residues. The trim removed 3 bases at V and 0 bases at J, leaving 1 base unmatched. The germline V gene has CDR1 FNHDT and CDR2 SITEND (reference sequence). The CDR3 loop reads CASSRGQGSAETLYF. CDR3 DNA, as far as it was read: TGTGCCAGCAGTAGGGGACAGGGGAGTGCAGAA.

Concerning this clone itself: Gene names refer to mouse genes. Partial CDR3 DNA: TGCACCTGCAGTGAAGACAGGGTTAACACA. Residues: CTCSEDRVNT. The complete CDR3 sequence is CTCSEDRVNTEVFF. This chain connects TRBV1 to TRBJ1-1, with TRBD1 matching 7 bases. The read stops 4 residues short of the end of the CDR3; the missing end is completed from the germline J gene. The J segment lost 2 bases and the V segment lost 4 bases, leaving 4 bases of the junction unmatched. The germline V gene has CDR1 NSQYPW and CDR2 LRSPGD (reference sequence). The CDR3 has 14 amino acids.

This clone has a handful of counts. The junction shows a germline mismatch at one end, possibly a read error. Any gene name here is a mouse gene name. The read comes to an end 4 residues before the CDR3 does, leaving the germline J gene to fill in the end. This rearrangement joins TRBV14 to TRBJ2-7; tentatively, D is TRBD1 (5 bases). Germline CDR1 and CDR2: SGHDT and FRDEAV. CDR3 length: 13 residues. The part of the CDR3 DNA that was read is TGTACCAGCAGTTTTTGGACAACCTAT. Translation: CTSSFWTTY. The CDR3 in its entirety is CTSSFWTTYEQYF.

This clone was seen a handful of times. Genes and germline come from the mouse. Read sequence stops 3 residues before the CDR3 end, and the germline J gene provides the missing end. The sample has other DNA sequences that encode this CDR3 too. V usage is TRBV3 and J usage is TRBJ1-6, with D maybe TRBD1 (6 bases). TRBJ1-6 qualifies as an ORF whose function is uncertain. This CDR3 has 16 residues. V lost 5 bases and J lost 0, with 11 bases in between. CDR1 SNHLY and CDR2 FYNGKV come from the germline V gene (reference sequence). The chain's CDR3 is CASSPRDNSYNSPLYF. The sequenced CDR3 bases are TGTGCCAGCAGCCCGCGGGACAATTCCTATAATTCGCCC.

Worth noting for this clone: The gene names given are mouse names. The sequence runs out 4 residues before the end of the CDR3; the remainder is reconstructed from the germline J gene. This specimen includes other DNA sequences encoding the same CDR3. V gene TRBV5 combines with J gene TRBJ2-1, with 7 bases aligning to TRBD2. The ends lost 2 bases at V and 1 base at J; junction bases unmatched: 2. This CDR3 spans 15 amino acids. The germline CDR1 and CDR2 sequences are LGHNA and YNLKQL (reference sequence). CDR3 DNA, as far as it was read: TGTGCCAGCAGCCAAACTGGGGCCAACTATGCT. It encodes CASSQTGANYA. In full, the CDR3 reads CASSQTGANYAEQFF.

About this clone itself: The listed genes are named as in mouse. The read ends 4 residues before the CDR3 terminus; that terminus is restored from the germline J gene. The V gene is TRBV5, the J gene TRBJ1-1; 8 nucleotides line up with TRBD1. The CDR3 is 15 residues long. V shed 2 bases and J 4 bases; nucleotides not matched to a gene: 6. The V gene's germline CDR1 is LGHNA and CDR2 YNLKQL (reference sequence). This chain's CDR3 is CASSQRTGRGTEVFF. The part of the CDR3 DNA that was read is TGTGCCAGCAGCCAAAGGACAGGGAGGGGCACA.